This T cell receptor (beta chain) was documented in a study of cytomegalovirus exposure and HLA in healthy donors. This clone has just one count. This table comes from immunoSEQ multiplex PCR, and its TCRdb copy is limited to in-frame clones, with some not included. The sample contains approximately 190,000 clones, more than 65% of which appear only once. Germline V gene sequence: CDR1 MNHEY, CDR2 SVGAGI. The V end lost 0 bases, the J end lost 7 bases, and 18 bases lay between the germline ends. The CDR3 has 16 residues. The sample taken for sequencing was PBMCs. The gene calls are TRBV6-5 and TRBJ2-5; a possible D gene is TRBD1 (8 bases). This receptor was obtained from a woman under 40 in good health and CMV-seropositive. CDR3 coding DNA: TGTGCCAGCAGTTACTCGAGACAGGGGAGGGGGTCGACCCAGTACTTC. Its protein is CASSYSRQGRGSTQYF.